Reported below is one TCR beta chain. Its cognate antigen is unknown. Tagging with unique molecular identifiers was applied to individual cDNA molecules. TCRdb reprocessed the 5' RACE reads via MiXCR and lists one record per CDR3 protein. The sample holds some 50,000 distinct CDR3 sequences, around 8.6% seen once. This specimen belongs to a study of early T cells in non-severe SARS-CoV-2 infection. Study overall: Chains stayed unpaired after sequencing of bulk RNA from unsorted whole blood.

There are 14 residues in the CDR3. V dropped 1 base and J dropped 0 bases, with 8 bases sitting between them. Germline V CDR1 and CDR2: DFQATT, SNEGSKA (reference sequence). Findings and caveats of the study: Private and CD4 specificities were missed by VDJdb matching, which favored anti-spike CD8 responses.

The TCR originated in an adult who was a healthcare worker with PCR-confirmed SARS-CoV-2 infection or an uninfected control (not recorded which). The material sequenced was whole blood, taken at baseline. The chain joins TRBV20-1 to TRBJ2-3; the D gene is possibly TRBD2 (6 bases). CDR3 loop: CSARAGESTDTQYF. The CDR3 region has the DNA TGCAGTGCTAGAGCGGGGGAGAGCACAGATACGCAGTATTTT.